This T cell receptor (beta chain) was recorded in a study of beta chain features in type 1 diabetes. Losses at the gene ends were 5 bases for V and 6 bases for J; bases not matched to a gene: 16. This CDR3 is built from 16 residues. Germline values: CDR1 SQVTM, CDR2 ANQGSEA. General study points: TCRB repertoires of naive, central memory and Treg cells appeared more similar among patients than among healthy donors.

With respect to this clone: Antigen unknown.

The study reverse transcribed the entire isolated RNA, so it sequenced expressed TCRB transcripts. Sequenced by immunoSEQ multiplex PCR; TCRdb stores in-frame clones only, minus some. This table has more than 85,000 clones, about two fifths appearing once. The sequenced sample was stem cell memory CD4+ T cells from blood. The chain couples TRBV29-1 to TRBJ2-4; 7 positions match TRBD1. This TCR derives from a woman aged 18-29 years in good health. This CDR3 is CSVLSPNRGRVNIQYF. The CDR3 DNA reads TGCAGCGTTCTTTCCCCGAACAGGGGTAGGGTAAACATTCAGTACTTC.